This T cell receptor beta chain came from a study of cytomegalovirus exposure and HLA in healthy donors. A multiplex PCR was run with 60 Vbeta primers and 13 Jbeta primers. Produced via immunoSEQ multiplex PCR; TCRdb's table is partial and in-frame only. The profile shows 120,000 or so clones, around 86% of them singletons. There are a few counts of this clone. Its specificity is not known. Study-level points and caveats: The records held CMV serostatus as the only immune exposure information. In a later analysis, across HLA loci, associated TCR counts were highest for DRB1, lowest for HLA-C. In a later analysis, at a false discovery rate of 0.05, under 20,000 TCR beta sequences were associated with HLA alleles.

The CDR3 loop spans 15 amino acids. The germline CDR1 and CDR2 sequences are SGHRS and YFSETQ. Trimming removed 3 bases at V and 2 bases at J, with 9 bases between. The specimen was PBMCs. This TCR came from a woman aged 40 to 49 in good health and CMV-seronegative. This chain joins TRBV5-1 and TRBJ2-6; tentative D call: TRBD2 (6 bases). CDR3 amino acids: CASSSGLTGANVLTF. The CDR3 region has the DNA TGCGCCAGCAGCTCGGGACTTACTGGGGCCAACGTCCTGACTTTC.